The clone carrying this TCR beta chain was seen many times. TCRdb re-called the PCR reads with MiXCR, one entry per CDR3 protein. The sample comprises about 640,000 distinct CDR3 sequences, 15% to 20% of which are singletons, and roughly 0.85% rests with the top ten. This sample stems from a study of molecular identifiers for immune sequencing clone quantification. The CDR3 length is 17 residues. Trimming pared 1 base from V and 0 bases from J, leaving 14 bases between. Germline values: CDR1 WSHSY, CDR2 SAAADI. The chain carries TRBV10-2 and TRBJ2-3; D unresolved. This TCR came from a human donor in good health. Some libraries in this study had Jurkat cell RNA spiked in. The sample consisted of naive CD8+ T cells from blood, with Jurkat cell RNA spiked in. Described subset: FACS-sorted CD8+CD4-CCR7+CD45RA+ naive T cells. As DNA, the CDR3 is TGCGCCAGCAGTGAGTTCGGGTGGCAGATTAGCACAGATACGCAGTATTTT. Translating it yields CASSEFGWQISTDTQYF.